Detailed here is one TCR beta chain. Its antigen specificity is not known. There are no base qualities to consult, and no much larger clone falls within one base. The cysteine opens and the phenylalanine closes a CDR3 of 15 amino acids. The kept DNA is CDR3 alone, 45 bases in frame from the first base. From the germline V gene, CDR1 is KGHSH and CDR2 is LQKENI. V loses 3 bases, J loses 5 bases, and the germline ends lie 17 bases apart. This sample is drawn from a study of cytomegalovirus exposure and HLA in healthy donors (dated by TCRdb to 2017 to 2019). Study-wide context: According to an earlier analysis of several hundred of the donors, roughly 180 million T cells yielded 90 million to 140 million unique TCR beta sequences and around 300 Gb of sequence data. Roughly 310 gigabases of sequencing data and approximately 80 million unique TCR sequences were included in an early release covering about 620 HLA-typed donors. Of the roughly 400 genotyped donors, 81% fell in the genetic ancestry cluster associated with self-reported Caucasian donors. The study aimed to test whether cataloging public T cell receptors could reveal signatures of past pathogen exposure. The study profiled the T cell repertoires of more than 500 subjects by immunosequencing and related them to cytomegalovirus serostatus. Besides the first cohort of more than 650 subjects, a separate validation cohort made up of 120 different subjects was used. To predict cytomegalovirus infection status, the study brought together high-throughput TCR immunosequencing, statistical association of individual TCRs with disease status, and machine learning. To study patterns of TCR occurrence, a later analysis re-analyzed previously published TCR beta repertoires from 700 or so donors and added high-resolution HLA genotyping. Rather than drawing on any new phenotypic data, the later analysis identified candidate immune exposures from TCR beta sequences and the way those sequences occurred across donors. To decide whether each TCR beta V gene segment behaved as functional or pseudogenic, an earlier analysis of some 600 of the donors relied on high-throughput TCR beta sequencing. Donor age, sex, ethnicity and CMV serostatus were compiled together with the repertoire data. A later genetic analysis used genome-wide SNP genotypes for about three fifths of the 666 donors, treating that subset as a discovery cohort. Every discovery cohort repertoire had been produced on one sequencing platform. HLA typing covered class I and class II loci at four-digit resolution. The number of typed donors differed by locus: roughly 629-640 for A, B, C, DRB1 and DQB1; approximately 520 for DQA1; some 590 for DPA1; and around 490 for DPB1. Because of strong linkage in the cohort, 5 or 6 DR-DQ haplotypes were treated as single units for association and clustering. Across about 370 genotyped donors of the cohort, an average of about 220,000 unique TCR beta nucleotide sequences per donor were sequenced, and 15% to 20% of those sequences were non-productive. On the study overall, not on this receptor specifically: HLA typing was unavailable for some donors at each locus, so association tests used only the typed subset. Most TCR sequences were seen in very few donors, while some public TCRs were found in many individuals. Because counts were too low, fewer than 20 rarely observed V segments, including chromosome 9 orphons, were excluded from the earlier analysis of around 640 of the donors. The presence/absence analyses assumed that sequencing depth was roughly uniform across donors, and that assumption may not be true. The authors suggested that the approach could potentially be extended to other disease states and immunological phenotypes. In a later analysis, HLA-associated TCR beta chains were found to be more clonally expanded and to have lower generation probabilities than equally common non-associated chains. A later genetic analysis reported fewer N-insertions in productive TCRs among donors in an Asian-associated ancestry cluster than the roughly 690-donor mean. Some IMGT-functional V segments, including TRBV6-2 and TRBV6-3, could not be distinguished by the 87-base-pair reads and were therefore excluded. The sequencing pipeline was judged likely to have produced a cluster of highly shared sequence variants as a technical artifact. In a later analysis, over 15,000 TCR beta sequences were associated with specific HLA alleles at a false discovery rate of 0.05. For the cohort, immune exposure information was limited to CMV serostatus. Correlated functional status among segregating V segments might reflect linkage disequilibrium, but an unknown experimental factor could not be ruled out. According to a later analysis, most CMV-associated TCR beta chains appeared to be HLA-restricted, and the HLA associations seemed to be driven largely by CMV exposure. According to a later analysis, TCR association rates differed among HLA loci, with DRB1 alleles showing the most associated TCRs and HLA-C alleles showing the fewest. V-gene and J-gene trimming of TCR beta chains was associated with a missense DCLRE1C variant in a later genetic analysis, and the association was replicated in an independent cohort. Several of the top co-occurrence clusters appeared to be linked to parvovirus B19, influenza, CMV and Epstein-Barr virus, according to a later analysis. Three of the identified cytomegalovirus-associated TCR beta chains were confirmed in vitro to be specific for cytomegalovirus antigens. Assigning TCR associations to individual alleles was difficult when HLA alleles, especially DR and DQ, strongly co-occurred. In both the original and validation cohorts, the classifier was reported to diagnose cytomegalovirus status with high specificity and sensitivity. The cohort was sequenced for TCR beta chains only, and without alpha or paired-chain data the features that could be detected were limited. In an earlier analysis of around 600 of the donors, most TCR beta V segments appeared in productive rearrangements about 90% or about 30% of the time, broadly matching IMGT annotations. A further reported finding was that TCR beta sequences accurately predicted the HLA-A and HLA-B alleles for most subjects in the first cohort. A total of 164 TCR beta chains were listed by the study as associated with cytomegalovirus.

The library was produced with the immunoSEQ multiplex PCR assay. For the multiplex PCR, a mixture combining 60 forward primers for TCR Vbeta segments and 13 reverse primers for TCR Jbeta segments was used. The CDR3 region of rearranged TCR beta genes was amplified from genomic DNA with a multiplex PCR assay. The amplified TCR beta libraries were sequenced on the Illumina HiSeq System as 87-base-pair reads. Regarding the original processing steps: Across the 700 or so repertoires, a later analysis counted roughly 77 million unique TCR beta chains, roughly 11 million of which were shared by at least two donors. To remove PCR and sequencing errors, raw reads were error-corrected and collapsed into unique sequences using a nearest-neighbor algorithm that merged closely related sequences. To assign V, D and J gene segments, CDR3 sequences were aligned to IMGT reference sequences. Each retained sequence needed at least a six-nucleotide match to both a V gene segment and a J gene segment. Rearrangements were classified as productive when the CDR3 lacked stop codons and remained in frame with V and J, and all other rearrangements were classified as non-productive. Following IMGT convention, CDR3 was defined as the stretch from the second conserved V-encoded cysteine to the conserved J-encoded phenylalanine. In an earlier analysis of 550 to 650 of the donors, sequences lacking an unambiguous match to a single V gene segment were excluded. In an earlier analysis of approximately 550 of the donors, V segments were called functional above 56.7% productive rearrangements and were called segregating when the between-donor standard deviation exceeded 5%. A statistical classification framework was built to diagnose cytomegalovirus status from the catalog of TCR beta chain sequences. V and J gene assignment, in a later analysis, came from comparing TCR nucleotide sequences with IMGT/GENE-DB human TR gene sequences. In a later analysis, CDR3 sequences and most-parsimonious VDJ recombination scenarios were assigned using the TCRdist pipeline. In a later analysis, each TCR beta chain was defined by its CDR3 amino acid sequence together with its V-gene family, and reads without a unique V-gene family were excluded. In a later analysis, several hundred highly shared, low-generation-probability nucleotide sequences were removed to address suspected cross-contamination and a sequencing artifact. In a later analysis, a clonal expansion index for each public chain was calculated from normalized within-repertoire ranks of inferred template counts. In a later analysis, generation probabilities were computed using a VDJ recombination model fitted to out-of-frame rearrangements, and the results were checked against IGoR. In a later analysis, TCR-TCR, TCR-HLA and TCR-CMV co-occurrence was scored with hypergeometric tests, and a repertoire-size bias correction was applied to TCR pairs. A later analysis estimated false discovery rates by permuting HLA or CMV assignments 20 times. In a later analysis, co-occurring TCRs were grouped using DBSCAN, with TCRdist sequence similarity added in when clustering inside HLA-allele-positive subsets. Repertoires with fewer than 30,000 or more than 120,000 public chains, plus five repertoires with anomalous nucleotide sharing, were excluded from co-occurrence clustering. Imported from immuneACCESS, the table was reduced by TCRdb to in-frame sequences with V and J called. These copies leave out some clones; in studies compared against another copy, an unresolved V gene accounts for under half, and the cause of the remainder is not known. V, J and clone size were drawn from that table, and D and trimming were deduced from the DNA. The sample has about 110,000 clones on record, 60% to 85% of them singletons. 1.3% of the sample is held by the ten biggest clonotypes.

The cohort was made up of approximately 700 healthy bone marrow donors. At the time of sampling, every cohort member was nominally healthy, though immune exposures that went unrecorded were likely present. The donor was CMV seronegative and was included in the group of 352 seronegative cohort members. A peripheral blood sample was provided by each donor, and peripheral blood mononuclear cells were used for TCR beta sequencing. Genomic DNA extraction from the blood cell samples was performed with the Qiagen DNeasy Blood Extraction Kit. This sequence originates from a man aged 40-49 years in good health and CMV-seronegative. The chain is assembled from TRBV18 and TRBJ2-7, and possibly TRBD1, on 5 matching bases. The sample was PBMCs. The DNA sequence is as follows: TGTGCCAGCTCACCGCCAGGGCCGCGGTACGACGAGCAGTACTTC. It encodes CASSPPGPRYDEQYF. Full variable domain (CDR3 extended with the reference TRBV18 and TRBJ2-7 proteins): NAGVMQNPRHLVRRRGQEARLRCSPMKGHSHVYWYRQLPEEGLKFMVYLQKENIIDESGMPKERFSAEFPKEGPSILRIQQVVRGDSAAYFCASSPPGPRYDEQYFGPGTRLTVT.